One and the same sample provided the 12 T cell receptor beta chains below, sequenced in a study of T cells expressing NK-cell markers. TCRdb re-called the 5' RACE reads; every CDR3 protein appears as one record, without DNA. Its table lists over 200,000 distinct CDR3 sequences. Sequenced: blood T cells: a sorted CD56 or NKG2C T cell subset, CD4+ or CD8+ T cells, or bulk PBMC T cells (not recorded which). These receptors all come from a man younger than 35 in good health.

V and J are TRBV27 and TRBJ2-7; TCRdb indicates TRBD1, and absent DNA this call remains unverified. Germline V lookup: CDR1 MNHEY, CDR2 SMNVEV (reference sequence). The CDR3 has 16 residues. CDR3: CASSSFQTGTGSEQYF.

The V gene is TRBV29-1, the J gene TRBJ2-2; the TRBD1 assignment by TCRdb is unverifiable without DNA. Germline V gene sequence: CDR1 SQVTM, CDR2 ANQGSEA. The CDR3 is 13 residues long. The CDR3 protein is CSVGDRGTGELFF.

The chain combines TRBV29-1 with TRBJ1-1. This CDR3 has 13 residues. Germline values: CDR1 SQVTM, CDR2 ANQGSEA. The CDR3 sequence is CSVIRIVATEAFF.

This sequence joins TRBV12-3 or TRBV12-4 and TRBJ2-1; the D call of TRBD2 rests on TCRdb alone, since no DNA is present to check it. This CDR3 contains 16 residues. CDR3 sequence: CASNPPWGFPYNEQFF.

V usage is TRBV12-3 or TRBV12-4 and J usage is TRBJ2-5; TCRdb gives TRBD2 as the D gene, but with no DNA this cannot be confirmed. The CDR3 loop spans 17 amino acids. The CDR3 here is CASSLGLAGGGQETQYF.

V usage is TRBV12-3 or TRBV12-4 and J usage is TRBJ2-1; absent DNA, TCRdb's TRBD2 call cannot be checked. This CDR3 has 15 residues. Here the CDR3 reads CASSIIAGGLVEQFF.

The chain employs TRBV25-1 and TRBJ2-3; the D call of TRBD2 rests on TCRdb alone, since no DNA is present to check it. The CDR3 is made up of 15 amino acids. Germline CDR1 reads MGHDK; CDR2 reads SYGVNS. This CDR3 is CASSPGLAEVDTQYF.

The rearrangement uses TRBV12-3 or TRBV12-4 and TRBJ1-5. The CDR3 has 16 residues. The CDR3 here is CASSFYRGGDNQPQHF.

This sequence joins TRBV12-3 or TRBV12-4 and TRBJ1-5. The CDR3 totals 16 residues. The CDR3 spells CASSKGGDGPNQPQHF.

The rearrangement uses TRBV27 and TRBJ2-7; TCRdb gives TRBD2 as the D gene, but with no DNA this cannot be confirmed. The CDR3 has 15 amino acids. The V gene's germline CDR1 is MNHEY and CDR2 SMNVEV (reference sequence). This CDR3 reads CAAGLAGVGFYEQYF.

V is TRBV23-1 and J is TRBJ2-2; as DNA is missing, the TRBD1 call by TCRdb cannot be tested. TRBV23-1 counts as an open reading frame of uncertain function. This CDR3 is built from 20 residues. CDR3 loop: CASSQSGSGQDNHNTGELFF.

The chain employs TRBV24-1 and TRBJ2-3; TCRdb's D call of TRBD2 is untestable without DNA. The CDR3 extends over 15 amino acids. Germline V gene lookup returns CDR1 KGHDR and CDR2 SFDVKD. The chain's CDR3 is CATSDPGRGPDTQYF.